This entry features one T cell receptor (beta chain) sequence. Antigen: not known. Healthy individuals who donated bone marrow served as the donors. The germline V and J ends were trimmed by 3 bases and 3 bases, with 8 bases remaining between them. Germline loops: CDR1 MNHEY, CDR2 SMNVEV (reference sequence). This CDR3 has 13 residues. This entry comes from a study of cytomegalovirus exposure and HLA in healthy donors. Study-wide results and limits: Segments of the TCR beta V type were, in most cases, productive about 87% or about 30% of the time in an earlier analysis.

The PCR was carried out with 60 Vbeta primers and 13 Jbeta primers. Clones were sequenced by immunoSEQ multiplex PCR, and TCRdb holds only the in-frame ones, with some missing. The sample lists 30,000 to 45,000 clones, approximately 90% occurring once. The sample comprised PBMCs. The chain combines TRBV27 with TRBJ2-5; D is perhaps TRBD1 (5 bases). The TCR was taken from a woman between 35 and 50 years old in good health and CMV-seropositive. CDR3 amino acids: CASSFRAKETQYF. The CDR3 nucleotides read TGTGCCAGCAGTTTCAGGGCGAAAGAGACCCAGTACTTC.